A selection of T cell receptor beta chains follows, all from one sample in a study of persistence of HIV-infected CD4 T cells. These receptors' antigens are unknown. The repertoire was sequenced with immunoSEQ multiplex PCR; TCRdb's copy has only in-frame clones and lacks some. This table has roughly 32,000 clones, roughly four fifths appearing once. The sample consisted of CD4+ T cells sorted from PBMCs after roughly 18-hour stimulation, taken from a patient who received antiretroviral therapy. The receptors shown here come from an adult woman with HIV who was CMV-seropositive. Each CDR3 is given with its conserved first and last residue. Each record gives: V gene, J gene, clone size, CDR3 protein. Clone size is not always given. Where it is, it says once, few, many or a class for expanded clones.

TRBV20-1,TRBJ1-2,.,CSASAEGLGYTF
TRBV15,TRBJ1-2,.,CATVSADNYGYTF
TRBV5-1,TRBJ1-3,.,CASSLARPKSGNTIYF
TRBV25-1,TRBJ2-7,.,CASSESTREEYEQYF
TRBV2,TRBJ1-1,.,CASRTGGGYTEAFF
TRBV2,TRBJ1-2,.,CASTGWRGSYGYTF
TRBV4-3,TRBJ2-5,.,CASSQDQGSVKTQYF
TRBV27,TRBJ2-3,.,CASSLKRFGVPDTQYF
TRBV5-6,TRBJ1-2,.,CASSRTGGYTF
TRBV9,TRBJ2-3,.,CATQRGPEDTQYF
TRBV11-1,TRBJ2-7,.,CASSPGTGNAEQYF
TRBV6-2/TRBV6-3,TRBJ1-1,.,CASSRQGTEAFF
TRBV30,TRBJ1-2,few,CAWSATLGGGYTF